The 9 T cell receptor beta chains below come from one sample, sequenced in a study of T cells in tumors after PD-1 blockade. Data came from immunoSEQ multiplex PCR; TCRdb stores just in-frame clones and leaves some out. Here the sample spans 20,000 to 25,000 clones, more than 70% being singletons. Sample: PBMCs, taken before anti-PD-1 treatment. Receptors were obtained from a human donor with basal cell carcinoma.

The DNA of the CDR3 is TGTGCCATCAGTGACATCGGGGGCTCCTACGAGCAGTACTTC. Its protein is CAISDIGGSYEQYF. The gene calls are TRBV10-3 and TRBJ2-7; possible D gene TRBD2, 6 bases. V was shortened by 3 bases and J by 0 bases, with 9 bases between the two germline ends. The CDR3 is 14 amino acids. CDR1 ENHRY and CDR2 SYGVKD come from the germline V gene.

The genes are TRBV3-1 (or the pseudogene TRBV3-2) and TRBJ2-2; D gene uncertain. The CDR3 is 14 amino acids. Germline V gives CDR1 LGHDT, CDR2 YNNKEL (reference sequence). Trimming took 1 base from V and 5 from J, leaving 8 bases between them. The CDR3 spells CASSQGIATGELFF. As DNA, the CDR3 is TGTGCCAGCAGCCAAGGGATCGCTACCGGGGAGCTGTTTTTT.

The V gene is TRBV15, the J gene TRBJ2-2; 8 nucleotides align to TRBD1. CDR3 length: 17 residues. The germline CDR1 and CDR2 sequences are LNHNV and YYDKDF (reference sequence). V trimming: 2 bases; J trimming: 1 base; junction bases outside the gene matches: 6. The CDR3 sequence is CATSRLAGTGNTGELFF. The CDR3 DNA follows: TGTGCCACCAGCAGACTCGCCGGGACAGGGAACACCGGGGAGCTGTTTTTT.

This chain uses TRBV5-6 with TRBJ2-3; no clear D. The CDR3 totals 14 residues. Trimming removed 0 bases at V and 6 bases at J, with 11 bases between. Looked up from germline, CDR1 is SGHDT and CDR2 is YYEEEE. The CDR3 sequence is CASSLGALGDTQYF. The CDR3 DNA reads TGTGCCAGCAGCTTGGGAGCACTCGGGGATACGCAGTATTTT.

The gene calls are TRBV7-2 and TRBJ2-3; TRBD2 is a possible D gene (6 bases). This CDR3 comprises 14 residues. V lost 5 bases and J 3 bases, leaving 12 bases between the germline ends. Germline CDR1 is SGHTA and CDR2 is FQGNSA. The CDR3 nucleotides read TGTGCCAGCAGCCCGGGGGAGGAGACAGATACGCAGTATTTT. This encodes CASSPGEETDTQYF.

The chain joins TRBV7-9 to TRBJ1-4; D is perhaps TRBD1 (5 bases). Germline V gene sequence: CDR1 SEHNR, CDR2 FQNEAQ (reference sequence). This CDR3 region has 15 residues. V lost 4 bases to trimming and J lost 8 bases, with 17 bases between them. Written as DNA, the CDR3 is TGTGCCAGCAGCTCTACTTCAGGGTTAGGGGAAAAACTGTTTTTT. Residues: CASSSTSGLGEKLFF.

This clone is medium-sized (0.01 to 0.1%) by share. The rearrangement joins TRBV2 to TRBJ2-7; 11 bases align to TRBD1. The CDR3 runs to 15 residues. Trimming cost V 6 bases and J 6 bases; bases outside gene matches: 10. Germline assignment: CDR1 SNHLY and CDR2 FYNNEI. The chain's CDR3 is CASSTPRGQGGEQYF. The DNA of the CDR3 is TGTGCCAGCAGCACTCCCCGGGGACAGGGGGGCGAGCAGTACTTC.

This sequence joins TRBV4-1 and TRBJ2-2; D is uncertain. The CDR3 is 16 residues long. CDR1 is MGHRA and CDR2 is YSYEKL in the germline V gene. Trimming removed 1 base from V and 1 base from J, with 10 bases in between. The CDR3 DNA is TGCGCCAGCAGCCAAGTTCTTAAGAAGAACACCGGGGAGCTGTTTTTT. This sequence encodes CASSQVLKKNTGELFF.

V is TRBV3-1 (or the pseudogene TRBV3-2) and J is TRBJ1-2; D perhaps matches TRBD1 (5 bases). The CDR3 runs 15 residues. CDR1 is LGHDT and CDR2 is YNNKEL in the germline V gene (reference sequence). V was clipped by 4 bases and J by 3 bases, with 15 bases between them. The CDR3 loop reads CASSPGSWGYYGYTF. The CDR3 coding sequence is TGTGCCAGCAGCCCCGGGTCGTGGGGCTACTATGGCTACACCTTC.